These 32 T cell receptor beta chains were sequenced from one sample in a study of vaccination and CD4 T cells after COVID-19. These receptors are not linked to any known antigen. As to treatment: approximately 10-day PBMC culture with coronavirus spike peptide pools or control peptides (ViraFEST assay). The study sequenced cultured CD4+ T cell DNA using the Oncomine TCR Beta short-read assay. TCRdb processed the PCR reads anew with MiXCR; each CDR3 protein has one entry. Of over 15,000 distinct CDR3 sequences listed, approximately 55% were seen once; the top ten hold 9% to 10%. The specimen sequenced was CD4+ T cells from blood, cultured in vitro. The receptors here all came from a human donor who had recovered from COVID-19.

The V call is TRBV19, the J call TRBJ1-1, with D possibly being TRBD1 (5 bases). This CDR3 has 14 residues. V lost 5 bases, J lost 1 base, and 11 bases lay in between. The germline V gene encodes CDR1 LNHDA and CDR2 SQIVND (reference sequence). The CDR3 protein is CASSSGGSNTEAFF. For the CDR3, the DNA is TGTGCCAGTAGTTCGGGGGGTTCGAACACTGAAGCTTTCTTT. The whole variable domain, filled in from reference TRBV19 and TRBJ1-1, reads DGGITQSPKYLFRKEGQNVTLSCEQNLNHDAMYWYRQDPGQGLRLIYYSQIVNDFQKGDIAEGYSVSREKKESFPLTVTSAQKNPTAFYLCASSSGGSNTEAFFGQGTRLTVV.

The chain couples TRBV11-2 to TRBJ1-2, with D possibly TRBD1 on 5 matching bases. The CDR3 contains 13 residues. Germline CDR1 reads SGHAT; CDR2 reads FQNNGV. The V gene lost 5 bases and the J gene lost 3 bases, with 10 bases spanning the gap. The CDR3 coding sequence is TGTGCCAGCAGCCCAGGGTTTGACTATGGCTACACCTTC. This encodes CASSPGFDYGYTF.

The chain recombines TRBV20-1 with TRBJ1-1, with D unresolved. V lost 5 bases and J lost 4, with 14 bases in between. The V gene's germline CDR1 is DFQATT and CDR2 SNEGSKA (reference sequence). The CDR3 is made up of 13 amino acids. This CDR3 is CSAPSRRPTEAFF. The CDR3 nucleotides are TGCAGTGCTCCCTCCAGGCGACCCACTGAAGCTTTCTTT.

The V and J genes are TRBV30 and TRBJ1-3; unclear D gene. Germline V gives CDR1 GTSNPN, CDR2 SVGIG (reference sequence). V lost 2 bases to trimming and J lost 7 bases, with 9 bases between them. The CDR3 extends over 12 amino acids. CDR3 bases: TGTGCCTGGAGTCCCGTGGGGAACACCATATATTTT. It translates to CAWSPVGNTIYF. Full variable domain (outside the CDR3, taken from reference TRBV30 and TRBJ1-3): SQTIHQWPATLVQPVGSPLSLECTVEGTSNPNLYWYRQAAGRGLQLLFYSVGIGQISSEVPQNLSASRPQDRQFILSSKKLLLSDSGFYLCAWSPVGNTIYFGEGSWLTVV.

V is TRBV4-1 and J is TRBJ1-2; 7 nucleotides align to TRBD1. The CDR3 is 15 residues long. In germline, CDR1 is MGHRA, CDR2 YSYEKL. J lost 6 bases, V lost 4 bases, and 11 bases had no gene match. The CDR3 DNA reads TGCGCCAGCAGCCGGGAACCGGGACAGCTAGATGGCTACACCTTC. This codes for CASSREPGQLDGYTF.

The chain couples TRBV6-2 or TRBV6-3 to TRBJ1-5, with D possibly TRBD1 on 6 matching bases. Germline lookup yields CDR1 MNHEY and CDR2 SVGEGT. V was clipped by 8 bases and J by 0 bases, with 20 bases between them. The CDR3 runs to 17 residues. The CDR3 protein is CASQMETGDYSNQPQHF. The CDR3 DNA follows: TGTGCCAGCCAAATGGAGACAGGTGATTATAGCAATCAGCCCCAGCATTTT.

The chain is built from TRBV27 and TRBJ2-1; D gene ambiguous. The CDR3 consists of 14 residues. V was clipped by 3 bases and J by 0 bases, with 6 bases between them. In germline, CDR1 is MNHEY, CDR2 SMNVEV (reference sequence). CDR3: CASSFRSSYNEQFF. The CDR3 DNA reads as TGTGCCAGCAGTTTCCGGAGCTCCTACAATGAGCAGTTCTTC.

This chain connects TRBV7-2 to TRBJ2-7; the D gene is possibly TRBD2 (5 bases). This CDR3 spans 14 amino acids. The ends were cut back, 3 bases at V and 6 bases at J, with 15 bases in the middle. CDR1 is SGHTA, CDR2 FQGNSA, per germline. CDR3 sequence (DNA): TGTGCCAGCAGCTTTGTCGGGATCGGGTCCGAGCAGTACTTC. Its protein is CASSFVGIGSEQYF.

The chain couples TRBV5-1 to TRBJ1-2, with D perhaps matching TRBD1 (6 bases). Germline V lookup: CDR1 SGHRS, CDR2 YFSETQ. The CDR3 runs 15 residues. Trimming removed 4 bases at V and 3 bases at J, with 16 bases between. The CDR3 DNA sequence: TGCGCCAGCAGCCGCAGGCCGGAGGGGGACTATGGCTACACCTTC. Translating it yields CASSRRPEGDYGYTF. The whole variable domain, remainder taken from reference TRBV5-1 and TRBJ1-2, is KAGVTQTPRYLIKTRGQQVTLSCSPISGHRSVSWYQQTPGQGLQFLFEYFSETQRNKGNFPGRFSGRQFSNSRSEMNVSTLELGDSALYLCASSRRPEGDYGYTFGSGTRLTVV.

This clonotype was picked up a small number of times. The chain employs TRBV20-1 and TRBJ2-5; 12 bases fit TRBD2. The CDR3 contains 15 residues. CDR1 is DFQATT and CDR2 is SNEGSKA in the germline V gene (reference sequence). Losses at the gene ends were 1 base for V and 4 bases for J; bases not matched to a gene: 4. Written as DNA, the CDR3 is TGCAGTGCTAGAGGACTAGCGGGAGATGGAGAGACCCAGTACTTC. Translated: CSARGLAGDGETQYF.

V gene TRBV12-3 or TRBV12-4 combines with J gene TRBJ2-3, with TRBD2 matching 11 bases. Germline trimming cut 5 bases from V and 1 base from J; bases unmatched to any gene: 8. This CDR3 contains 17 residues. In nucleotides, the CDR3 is TGTGCCAGCAGTGCTCCGTTGACTAGCGGGGGCACAGATACGCAGTATTTT. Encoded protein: CASSAPLTSGGTDTQYF.

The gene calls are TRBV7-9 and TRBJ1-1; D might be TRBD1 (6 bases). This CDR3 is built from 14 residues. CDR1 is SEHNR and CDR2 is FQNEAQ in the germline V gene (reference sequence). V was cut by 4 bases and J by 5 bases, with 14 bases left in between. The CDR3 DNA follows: TGTGCCAGCAGCTATCCAGGGGTGGGTACTGAAGCTTTCTTT. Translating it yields CASSYPGVGTEAFF.

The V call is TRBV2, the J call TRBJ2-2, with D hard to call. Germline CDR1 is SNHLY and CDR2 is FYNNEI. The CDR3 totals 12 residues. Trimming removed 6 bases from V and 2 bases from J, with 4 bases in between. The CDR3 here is CASRGNTGELFF. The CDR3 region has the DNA TGTGCCAGCAGAGGTAACACCGGGGAGCTGTTTTTT.

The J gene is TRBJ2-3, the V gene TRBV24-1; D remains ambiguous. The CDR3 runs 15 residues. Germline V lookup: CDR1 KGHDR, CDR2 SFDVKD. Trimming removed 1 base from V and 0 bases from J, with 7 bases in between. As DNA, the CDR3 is TGTGCCACCAGTGATTTCGGCAGTAGCACAGATACGCAGTATTTT. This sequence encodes CATSDFGSSTDTQYF.

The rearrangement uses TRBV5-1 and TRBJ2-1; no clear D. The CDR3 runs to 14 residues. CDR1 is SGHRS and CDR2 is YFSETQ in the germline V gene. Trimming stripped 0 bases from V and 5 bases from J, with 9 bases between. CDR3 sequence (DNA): TGCGCCAGCAGCTTGGATCCCCGGGACAATGAGCAGTTCTTC. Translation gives CASSLDPRDNEQFF.

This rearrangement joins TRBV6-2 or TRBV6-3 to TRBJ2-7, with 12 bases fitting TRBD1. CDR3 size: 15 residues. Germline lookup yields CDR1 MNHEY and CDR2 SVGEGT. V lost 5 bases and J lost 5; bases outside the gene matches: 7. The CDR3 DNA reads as TGTGCCAGCAGTATTCCGGGACAGGGGGCTGACGAGCAGTACTTC. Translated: CASSIPGQGADEQYF.

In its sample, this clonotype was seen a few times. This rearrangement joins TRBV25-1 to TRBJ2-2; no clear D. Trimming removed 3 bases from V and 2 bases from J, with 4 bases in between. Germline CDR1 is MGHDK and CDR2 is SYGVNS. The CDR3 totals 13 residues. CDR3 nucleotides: TGTGCCAGCAGTGAGTACAACACCGGGGAGCTGTTTTTT. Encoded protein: CASSEYNTGELFF.

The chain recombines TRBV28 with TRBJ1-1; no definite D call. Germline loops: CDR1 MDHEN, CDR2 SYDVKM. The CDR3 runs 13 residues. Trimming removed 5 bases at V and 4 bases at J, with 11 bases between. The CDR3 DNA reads TGTGCCAGCAGTCCCCCGGGCCCCACTGAAGCTTTCTTT. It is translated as CASSPPGPTEAFF.

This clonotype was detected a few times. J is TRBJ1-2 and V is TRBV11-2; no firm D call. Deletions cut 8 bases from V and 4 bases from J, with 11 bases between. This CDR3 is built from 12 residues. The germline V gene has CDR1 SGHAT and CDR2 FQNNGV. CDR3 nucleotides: TGTGCCAGCGCTTCTACCTCCTATGGCTACACCTTC. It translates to CASASTSYGYTF. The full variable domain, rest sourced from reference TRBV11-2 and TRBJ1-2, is EAGVAQSPRYKIIEKRQSVAFWCNPISGHATLYWYQQILGQGPKLLIQFQNNGVVDDSQLPKDRFSAERLKGVDSTLKIQPAKLEDSAVYLCASASTSYGYTFGSGTRLTVV.

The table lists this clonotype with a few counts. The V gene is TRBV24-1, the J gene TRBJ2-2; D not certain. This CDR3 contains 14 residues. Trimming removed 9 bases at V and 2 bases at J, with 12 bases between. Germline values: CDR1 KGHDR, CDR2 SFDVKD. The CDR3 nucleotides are TGTGCCACCTCACGGGCCTTAAACACCGGGGAGCTGTTTTTT. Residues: CATSRALNTGELFF.

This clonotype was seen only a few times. The CDR3 loop reads CASSPQGWDTQYF. CDR3 DNA sequence: TGTGCCAGCAGCCCGCAGGGATGGGATACGCAGTATTTT. The chain has TRBV3-1 and TRBJ2-3; tentatively, D is TRBD1 (5 bases). Germline values: CDR1 LGHDT, CDR2 YNNKEL (reference sequence). This CDR3 contains 13 residues. The V gene lost 4 bases and the J gene lost 6 bases, with 11 bases spanning the gap.

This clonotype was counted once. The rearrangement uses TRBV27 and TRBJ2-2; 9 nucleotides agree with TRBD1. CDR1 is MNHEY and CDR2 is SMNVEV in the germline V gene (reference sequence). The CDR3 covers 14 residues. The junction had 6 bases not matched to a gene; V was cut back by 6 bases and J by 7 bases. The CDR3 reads CASSQTGGGGELFF. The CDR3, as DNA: TGTGCCAGCAGCCAGACAGGGGGGGGCGGGGAGCTGTTTTTT.

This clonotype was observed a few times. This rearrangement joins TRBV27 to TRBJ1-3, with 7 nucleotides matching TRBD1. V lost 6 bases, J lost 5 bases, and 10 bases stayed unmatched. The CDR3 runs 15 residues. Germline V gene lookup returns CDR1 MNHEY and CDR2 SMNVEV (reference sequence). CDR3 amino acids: CASSPMTGMRNTIYF. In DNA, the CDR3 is TGTGCCAGCAGCCCAATGACAGGGATGAGAAACACCATATATTTT.

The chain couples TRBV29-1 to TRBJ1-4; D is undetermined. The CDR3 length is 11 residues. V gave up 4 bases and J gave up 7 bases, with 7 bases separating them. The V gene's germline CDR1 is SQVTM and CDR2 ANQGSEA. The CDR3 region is CSVVQLEKLFF. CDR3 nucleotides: TGCAGCGTTGTACAGCTTGAAAAACTGTTTTTT.

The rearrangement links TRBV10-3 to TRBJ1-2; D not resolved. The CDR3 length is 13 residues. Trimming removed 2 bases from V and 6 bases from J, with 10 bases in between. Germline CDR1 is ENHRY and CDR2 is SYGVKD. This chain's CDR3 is CAISELYIDGYTF. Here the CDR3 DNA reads TGTGCCATCAGTGAGCTCTACATAGATGGCTACACCTTC.

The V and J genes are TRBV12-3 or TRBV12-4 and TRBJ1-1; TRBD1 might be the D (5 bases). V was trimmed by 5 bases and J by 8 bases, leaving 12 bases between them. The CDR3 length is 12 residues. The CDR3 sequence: CASSRGAGEAFF. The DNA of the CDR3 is TGTGCCAGCAGTCGCGGGGCTGGGGAAGCTTTCTTT.

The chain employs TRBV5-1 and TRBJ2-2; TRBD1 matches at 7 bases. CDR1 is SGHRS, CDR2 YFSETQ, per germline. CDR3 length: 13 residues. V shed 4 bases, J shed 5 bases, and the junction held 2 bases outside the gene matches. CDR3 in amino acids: CASSVDRTGELFF. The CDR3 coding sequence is TGCGCCAGCAGCGTGGACAGGACCGGGGAGCTGTTTTTT.

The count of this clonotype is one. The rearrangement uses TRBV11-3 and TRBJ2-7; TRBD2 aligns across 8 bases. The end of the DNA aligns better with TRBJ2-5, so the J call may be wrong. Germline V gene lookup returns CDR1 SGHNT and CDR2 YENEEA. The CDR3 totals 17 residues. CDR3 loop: CASSLSPAGRGGETQYF. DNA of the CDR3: TGTGCCAGCAGCTTAAGTCCCGCCGGGAGGGGAGGAGAGACCCAGTACTTC.

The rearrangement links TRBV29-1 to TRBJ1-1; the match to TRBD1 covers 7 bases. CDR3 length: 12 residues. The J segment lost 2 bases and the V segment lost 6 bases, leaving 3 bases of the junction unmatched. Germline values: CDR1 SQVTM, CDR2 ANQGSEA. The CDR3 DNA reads TGCAGCGTGCGGGACAGTAACACTGAAGCTTTCTTT. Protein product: CSVRDSNTEAFF. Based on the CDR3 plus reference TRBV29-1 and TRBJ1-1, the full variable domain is SAVISQKPSRDICQRGTSLTIQCQVDSQVTMMFWYRQQPGQSLTLIATANQGSEATYESGFVIDKFPISRPNLTFSTLTVSNMSPEDSSIYLCSVRDSNTEAFFGQGTRLTVV.

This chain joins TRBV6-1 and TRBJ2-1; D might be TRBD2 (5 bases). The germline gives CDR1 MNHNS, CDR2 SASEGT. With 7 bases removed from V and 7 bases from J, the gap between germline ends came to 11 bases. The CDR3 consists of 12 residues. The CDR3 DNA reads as TGTGCCAGCACCCTCCTAGCTAATGAGCAGTTCTTC. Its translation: CASTLLANEQFF.

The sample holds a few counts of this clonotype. Here the CDR3 reads CASSPGGLGNYGYTF. CDR3 DNA: TGTGCCAGCAGTCCCGGGGGCCTAGGTAACTATGGCTACACCTTC. The chain recombines TRBV12-3 or TRBV12-4 with TRBJ1-2, with D perhaps matching TRBD1 (6 bases). With 5 bases removed from V and 1 base from J, the gap between germline ends came to 14 bases. This CDR3 is built from 15 residues.

The chain's CDR3 is CASRNSGRLNTGELFF. CDR3 DNA: TGCGCCAGCAGGAATAGCGGGAGGCTCAACACCGGGGAGCTGTTTTTT. The rearrangement uses TRBV10-2 and TRBJ2-2; TRBD2 matches 10 bases. CDR3 length: 16 residues. Germline V gives CDR1 WSHSY, CDR2 SAAADI. The trim removed 6 bases at V and 2 bases at J, leaving 6 bases unmatched.